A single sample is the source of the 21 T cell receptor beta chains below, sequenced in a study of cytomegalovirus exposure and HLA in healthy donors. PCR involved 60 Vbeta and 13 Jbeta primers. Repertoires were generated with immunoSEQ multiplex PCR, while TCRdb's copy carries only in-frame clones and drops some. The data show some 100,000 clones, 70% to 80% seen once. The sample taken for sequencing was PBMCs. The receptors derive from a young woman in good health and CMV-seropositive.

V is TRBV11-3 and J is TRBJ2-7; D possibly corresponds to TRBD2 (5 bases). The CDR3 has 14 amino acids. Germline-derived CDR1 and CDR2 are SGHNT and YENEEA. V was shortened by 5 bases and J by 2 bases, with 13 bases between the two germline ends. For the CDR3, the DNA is TGTGCCAGCAGCCCAACGACTACCGCCTACGAGCAGTACTTC. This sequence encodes CASSPTTTAYEQYF. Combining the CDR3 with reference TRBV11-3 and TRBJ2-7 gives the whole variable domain EAGVVQSPRYKIIEKKQPVAFWCNPISGHNTLYWYLQNLGQGPELLIRYENEEAVDDSQLPKDRFSAERLKGVDSTLKIQPAELGDSAVYLCASSPTTTAYEQYFGPGTRLTVT.

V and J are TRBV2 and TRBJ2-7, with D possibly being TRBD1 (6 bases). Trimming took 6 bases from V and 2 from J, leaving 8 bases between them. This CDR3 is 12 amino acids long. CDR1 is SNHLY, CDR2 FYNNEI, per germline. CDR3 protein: CASRGDTYEQYF. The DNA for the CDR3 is TGTGCCAGCAGGGGGGACACCTACGAGCAGTACTTC. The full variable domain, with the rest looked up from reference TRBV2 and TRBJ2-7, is EPEVTQTPSHQVTQMGQEVILRCVPISNHLYFYWYRQILGQKVEFLVSFYNNEISEKSEIFDDQFSVERPDGSNFTLKIRSTKLEDSAMYFCASRGDTYEQYFGPGTRLTVT.

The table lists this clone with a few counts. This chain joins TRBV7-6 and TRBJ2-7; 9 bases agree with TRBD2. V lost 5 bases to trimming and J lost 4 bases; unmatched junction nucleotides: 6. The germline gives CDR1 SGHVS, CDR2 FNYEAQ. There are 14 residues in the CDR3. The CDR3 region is CASSPSGIRYEQYF. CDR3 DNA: TGTGCCAGCAGCCCTAGCGGGATAAGGTACGAGCAGTACTTC.

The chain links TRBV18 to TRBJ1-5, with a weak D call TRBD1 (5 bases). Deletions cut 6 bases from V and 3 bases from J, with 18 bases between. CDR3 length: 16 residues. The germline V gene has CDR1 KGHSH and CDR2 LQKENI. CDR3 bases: TGTGCCAGCTCGCCGCCGGGACTTTTGAACAATCAGCCCCAGCATTTT. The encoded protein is CASSPPGLLNNQPQHF.

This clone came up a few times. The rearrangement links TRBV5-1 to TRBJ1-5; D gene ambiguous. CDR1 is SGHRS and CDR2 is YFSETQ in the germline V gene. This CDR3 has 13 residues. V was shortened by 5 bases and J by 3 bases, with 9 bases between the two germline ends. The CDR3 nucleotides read TGCGCCAGCAGTTACGACAACAATCAGCCCCAGCATTTT. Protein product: CASSYDNNQPQHF. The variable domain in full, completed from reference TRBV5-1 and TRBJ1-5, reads KAGVTQTPRYLIKTRGQQVTLSCSPISGHRSVSWYQQTPGQGLQFLFEYFSETQRNKGNFPGRFSGRQFSNSRSEMNVSTLELGDSALYLCASSYDNNQPQHFGDGTRLSIL.

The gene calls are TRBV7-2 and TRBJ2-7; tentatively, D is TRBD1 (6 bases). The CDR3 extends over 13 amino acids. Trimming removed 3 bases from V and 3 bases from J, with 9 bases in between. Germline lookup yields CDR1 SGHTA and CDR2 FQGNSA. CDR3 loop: CASSFGRGYEQYF. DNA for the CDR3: TGTGCCAGCAGCTTCGGCAGGGGCTACGAGCAGTACTTC. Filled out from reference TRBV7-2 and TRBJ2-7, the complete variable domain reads GAGVSQSPSNKVTEKGKDVELRCDPISGHTALYWYRQSLGQGLEFLIYFQGNSAPDKSGLPSDRFSAERTGGSVSTLTIQRTQQEDSAVYLCASSFGRGYEQYFGPGTRLTVT.

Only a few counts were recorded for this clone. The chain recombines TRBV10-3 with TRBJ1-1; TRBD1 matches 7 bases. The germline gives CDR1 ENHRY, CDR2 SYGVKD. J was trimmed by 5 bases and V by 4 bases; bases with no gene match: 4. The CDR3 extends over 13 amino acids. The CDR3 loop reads CAISGQGRTEAFF. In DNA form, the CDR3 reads TGTGCCATCAGTGGACAGGGAAGGACTGAAGCTTTCTTT.

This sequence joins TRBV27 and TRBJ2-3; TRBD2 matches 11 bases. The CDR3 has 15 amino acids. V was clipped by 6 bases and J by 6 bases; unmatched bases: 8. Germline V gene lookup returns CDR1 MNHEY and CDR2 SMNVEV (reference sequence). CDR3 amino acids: CASRLVAGGGDTQYF. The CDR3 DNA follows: TGTGCCAGCAGATTGGTAGCGGGAGGGGGGGATACGCAGTATTTT.

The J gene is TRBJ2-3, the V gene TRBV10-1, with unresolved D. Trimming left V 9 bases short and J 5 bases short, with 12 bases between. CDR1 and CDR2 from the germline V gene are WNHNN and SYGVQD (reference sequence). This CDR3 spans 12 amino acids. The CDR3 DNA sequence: TGCGCCAGTTCCAGACCGGGAGATACGCAGTATTTT. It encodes CASSRPGDTQYF.

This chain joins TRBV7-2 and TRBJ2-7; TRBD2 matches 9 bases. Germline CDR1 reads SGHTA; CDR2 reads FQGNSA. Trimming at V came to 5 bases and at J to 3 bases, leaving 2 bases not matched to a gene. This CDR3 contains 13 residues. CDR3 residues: CASSRLAVYEQYF. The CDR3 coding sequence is TGTGCCAGCAGCCGACTAGCGGTCTACGAGCAGTACTTC.

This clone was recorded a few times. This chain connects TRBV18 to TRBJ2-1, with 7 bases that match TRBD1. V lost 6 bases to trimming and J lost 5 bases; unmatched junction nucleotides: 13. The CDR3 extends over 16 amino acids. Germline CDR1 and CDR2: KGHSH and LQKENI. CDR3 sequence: CASSPPGTDLNNEQFF. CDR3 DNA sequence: TGTGCCAGCTCTCCCCCCGGGACAGATCTTAACAATGAGCAGTTCTTC.

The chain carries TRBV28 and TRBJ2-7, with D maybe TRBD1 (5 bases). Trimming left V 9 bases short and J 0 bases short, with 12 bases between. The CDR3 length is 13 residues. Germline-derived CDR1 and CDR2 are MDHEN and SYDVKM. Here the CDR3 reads CASIPDTSYEQYF. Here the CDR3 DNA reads TGTGCCAGTATTCCGGACACCTCCTACGAGCAGTACTTC.

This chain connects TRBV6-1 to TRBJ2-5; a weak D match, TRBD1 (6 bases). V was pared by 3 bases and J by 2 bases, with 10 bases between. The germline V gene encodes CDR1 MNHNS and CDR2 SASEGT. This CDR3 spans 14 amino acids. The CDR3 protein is CASSDGGRQETQYF. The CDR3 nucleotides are TGTGCCAGCAGTGATGGGGGCCGTCAAGAGACCCAGTACTTC.

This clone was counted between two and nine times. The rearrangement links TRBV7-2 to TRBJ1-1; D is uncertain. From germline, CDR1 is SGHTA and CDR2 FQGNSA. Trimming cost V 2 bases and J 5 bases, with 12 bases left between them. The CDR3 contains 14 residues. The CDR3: CASSLIQRETEAFF. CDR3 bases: TGTGCCAGCAGCTTAATACAGAGGGAGACTGAAGCTTTCTTT.

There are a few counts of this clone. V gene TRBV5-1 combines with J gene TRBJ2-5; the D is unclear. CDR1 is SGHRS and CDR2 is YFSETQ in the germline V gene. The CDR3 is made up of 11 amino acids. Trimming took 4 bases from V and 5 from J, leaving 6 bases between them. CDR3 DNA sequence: TGCGCCAGCAGCCAAGCGGAGACCCAGTACTTC. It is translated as CASSQAETQYF. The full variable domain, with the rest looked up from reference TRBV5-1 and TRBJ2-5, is KAGVTQTPRYLIKTRGQQVTLSCSPISGHRSVSWYQQTPGQGLQFLFEYFSETQRNKGNFPGRFSGRQFSNSRSEMNVSTLELGDSALYLCASSQAETQYFGPGTRLLVL.

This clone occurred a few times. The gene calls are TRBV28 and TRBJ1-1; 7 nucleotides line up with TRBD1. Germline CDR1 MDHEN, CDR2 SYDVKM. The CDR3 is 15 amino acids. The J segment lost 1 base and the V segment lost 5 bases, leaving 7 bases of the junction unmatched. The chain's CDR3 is CASSMGGQTNTEAFF. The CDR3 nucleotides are TGTGCCAGCAGTATGGGGGGACAGACGAACACTGAAGCTTTCTTT.

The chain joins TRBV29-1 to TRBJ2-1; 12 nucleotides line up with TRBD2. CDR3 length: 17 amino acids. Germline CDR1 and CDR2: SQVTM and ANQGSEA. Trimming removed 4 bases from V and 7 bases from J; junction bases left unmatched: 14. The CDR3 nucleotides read TGCAGCGTTGGGGGGCTAGCGGGAGGGCCGGTAAGAAATGAGCAGTTCTTC. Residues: CSVGGLAGGPVRNEQFF.

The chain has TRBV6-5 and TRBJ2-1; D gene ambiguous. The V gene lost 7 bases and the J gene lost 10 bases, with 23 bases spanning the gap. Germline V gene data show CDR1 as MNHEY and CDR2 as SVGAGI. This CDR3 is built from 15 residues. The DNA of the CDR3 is TGTGCCAGCACCAACGAAGGATATGGGTCACAGGAGCAGTTCTTC. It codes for CASTNEGYGSQEQFF.

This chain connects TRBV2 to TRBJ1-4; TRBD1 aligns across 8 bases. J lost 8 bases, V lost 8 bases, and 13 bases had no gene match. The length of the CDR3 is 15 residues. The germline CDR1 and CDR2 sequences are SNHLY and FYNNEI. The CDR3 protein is CASHYTQGAGEKLFF. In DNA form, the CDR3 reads TGTGCCAGCCACTATACTCAGGGGGCCGGGGAAAAACTGTTTTTT.

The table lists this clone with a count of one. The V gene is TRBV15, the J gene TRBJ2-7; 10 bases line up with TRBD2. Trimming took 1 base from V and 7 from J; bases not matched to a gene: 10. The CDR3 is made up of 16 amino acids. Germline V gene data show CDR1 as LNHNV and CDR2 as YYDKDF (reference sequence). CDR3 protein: CATSRVLAGAPLEQYF. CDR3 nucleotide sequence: TGTGCCACCAGCAGAGTCCTAGCGGGGGCACCTCTGGAGCAGTACTTC.

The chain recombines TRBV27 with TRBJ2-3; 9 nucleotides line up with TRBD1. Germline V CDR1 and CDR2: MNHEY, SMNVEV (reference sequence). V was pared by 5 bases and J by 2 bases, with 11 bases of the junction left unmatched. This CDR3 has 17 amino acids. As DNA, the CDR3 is TGTGCCAGCAGTACGAAGACAGGGGGAGTATACACAGATACGCAGTATTTT. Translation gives CASSTKTGGVYTDTQYF.